This T cell receptor beta chain was identified in a study of OX40 agonist ivuxolimab in advanced cancers. For the study at large: Recorded diagnoses for dose-escalation patients were hepatocellular carcinoma, melanoma, renal cell or head and neck cancer. The eligibility criteria allowed prior anti-PD-1, anti-PD-L1 or anti-CTLA-4 therapy, and under 50% had some. One patient with hepatocellular carcinoma and two with cutaneous melanoma, three in all, had partial responses.

A remark on this clone: Its antigen remains unidentified.

Clones were sequenced by immunoSEQ multiplex PCR, and TCRdb holds only the in-frame ones, with some missing. The profile shows roughly 53,000 clones, about 83% of them singletons. Study-level results: Among the lowest levels of clonal expansion were found in partial responders at 0.1-3.0 mg/kg.

The CDR3 consists of 15 residues. V was shortened by 6 bases and J by 5 bases, with 16 bases between the two germline ends. CDR1 and CDR2 from the germline V gene are WNHNN and SYGVQD (reference sequence). This sample comprised CD4+ or CD8+ T cells sorted from blood, obtained in a trial of the OX40 agonist ivuxolimab. The receptor was isolated from an adult with an advanced solid tumor such as melanoma, head and neck, liver or kidney cancer. The V and J genes are TRBV10-1 and TRBJ1-4, with TRBD1 as a possible D gene (6 bases). CDR3 region: CASSGHRAGNEKLFF. CDR3 nucleotides: TGCGCCAGCAGCGGACACAGGGCAGGGAATGAAAAACTGTTTTTT.